A selection of T cell receptor beta chains follows, all from one sample in a study of T cell repertoires in ileal Crohn's disease. The repertoire was sequenced with immunoSEQ multiplex PCR; TCRdb's copy has only in-frame clones and lacks some. The table lists over 8,500 clones, approximately 80% of them singletons. The sequencing input was ileal tissue. Receptor source: an adult with Crohn's disease. Each CDR3 is given with its conserved first and last residue. Fields, in order: clone size, D gene, V gene, J gene, CDR3 DNA, CDR3 protein. A D gene is named only where the DNA matches it firmly. Part of the rows lack a size; the others show once, few, many or a class for expanded clones.

clone_size: few
d_call: TRBD1
v_call: TRBV6-1
j_call: TRBJ1-1
cdr3_nt: TGTGCCAGCGGGAAGAGACAGGGAAACACTGAAGCTTTCTTT
cdr3_aa: CASGKRQGNTEAFF

clone_size: -
d_call: TRBD1
v_call: TRBV9
j_call: TRBJ1-2
cdr3_nt: TGTGCCAGCAGCGCATCCGGGACAGGGGGTAGTAACTATGGCTACACCTTC
cdr3_aa: CASSASGTGGSNYGYTF

clone_size: -
d_call: -
v_call: TRBV27
j_call: TRBJ2-3
cdr3_nt: TGTGCCAGCAGTTTAATGGCCCTTAGCACAGATACGCAGTATTTT
cdr3_aa: CASSLMALSTDTQYF

clone_size: -
d_call: TRBD1
v_call: TRBV27
j_call: TRBJ2-7
cdr3_nt: TGTGCCAGCAGCGAGACAGGGCACTCCTACGAGCAGTACTTC
cdr3_aa: CASSETGHSYEQYF

clone_size: -
d_call: TRBD2
v_call: TRBV28
j_call: TRBJ2-1
cdr3_nt: TGTGCCAGCAGTTTACCTAGCGGGAGAGGTGTTGAGCAGTTCTTC
cdr3_aa: CASSLPSGRGVEQFF

clone_size: -
d_call: -
v_call: TRBV30
j_call: TRBJ2-7
cdr3_nt: TGTGCCTGGAGTGTACAAGCATTGGAGGAGCAGTACTTC
cdr3_aa: CAWSVQALEEQYF

clone_size: -
d_call: TRBD2
v_call: TRBV6-6
j_call: TRBJ2-7
cdr3_nt: TGTGCCAGCAGTTCCCATACTAGCGGGAGGTACGAGCAGTACTTC
cdr3_aa: CASSSHTSGRYEQYF

clone_size: -
d_call: TRBD2
v_call: TRBV2
j_call: TRBJ2-5
cdr3_nt: TGTGCCAGCAGTCCTGGACTAGCGTTTGGCGAGACCCAGTACTTC
cdr3_aa: CASSPGLAFGETQYF

clone_size: -
d_call: TRBD2
v_call: TRBV11-1
j_call: TRBJ2-2
cdr3_nt: TGTGCCAGCAGCTTAGGACTCAGCGGGAGGGCCGGGGAGCTGTTTTTT
cdr3_aa: CASSLGLSGRAGELFF

clone_size: -
d_call: -
v_call: TRBV28
j_call: TRBJ2-7
cdr3_nt: TGTGCCAGCATCACTAGCCCGGGTAGCTCCTACGAGCAGTACTTC
cdr3_aa: CASITSPGSSYEQYF

clone_size: once
d_call: -
v_call: TRBV5-6
j_call: TRBJ1-1
cdr3_nt: TGTGCCAGCAGCACGATGCCCGCGGGAAGGGTGGCTTTCTTT
cdr3_aa: CASSTMPAGRVAFF

clone_size: -
d_call: TRBD1
v_call: TRBV7-7
j_call: TRBJ1-1
cdr3_nt: TGTGCTAGCAGCCAGGGACAGGGGGCGGAAGCTTTCTTT
cdr3_aa: CASSQGQGAEAFF

clone_size: -
d_call: -
v_call: TRBV6-1
j_call: TRBJ2-5
cdr3_nt: TGTGCCAGCAGGGGCGACGGTAGGCAAGAGACCCAGTACTTC
cdr3_aa: CASRGDGRQETQYF

clone_size: -
d_call: TRBD1
v_call: TRBV19
j_call: TRBJ1-2
cdr3_nt: TGTGCCAGTAGTATAGGGAATCCGGGACAGTCCTATGGCTACACCTTC
cdr3_aa: CASSIGNPGQSYGYTF

clone_size: -
d_call: -
v_call: TRBV5-1
j_call: TRBJ1-2
cdr3_nt: TGCGCCAGCAGCTTGACAGCCAACTATGGCTACACCTTC
cdr3_aa: CASSLTANYGYTF

clone_size: few
d_call: -
v_call: TRBV9
j_call: TRBJ2-7
cdr3_nt: TGTGCCAGCAGCGTAGCCCAGCTAGGCTACGAGCAGTACTTC
cdr3_aa: CASSVAQLGYEQYF

clone_size: -
d_call: -
v_call: TRBV6-5
j_call: TRBJ2-3
cdr3_nt: TGTGCCAGCAGTTACACCTTTTTCGGGGACACAGATACGCAGTATTTT
cdr3_aa: CASSYTFFGDTDTQYF

clone_size: -
d_call: TRBD2
v_call: TRBV5-1
j_call: TRBJ2-7
cdr3_nt: TGCGCCAGCAGCTTCGGTTCACGGCGGGAGGGTTCCTACGAGCAGTACTTC
cdr3_aa: CASSFGSRREGSYEQYF

clone_size: -
d_call: TRBD1
v_call: TRBV5-1
j_call: TRBJ1-6
cdr3_nt: TGCGCCAGCAGCTTGCAGACAGGGTACAATTCCCCCCTCCACTTT
cdr3_aa: CASSLQTGYNSPLHF

clone_size: -
d_call: -
v_call: TRBV28
j_call: TRBJ2-7
cdr3_nt: TGTGCCAGCAGTTTAGGGCAGGGGGGATACGAGCAGTACTTC
cdr3_aa: CASSLGQGGYEQYF

clone_size: few
d_call: -
v_call: TRBV5-6
j_call: TRBJ2-3
cdr3_nt: TGTGCCAGCAGCTTGGGACAGGCGATCACAGATACGCAGTATTTT
cdr3_aa: CASSLGQAITDTQYF

clone_size: -
d_call: -
v_call: TRBV5-1
j_call: TRBJ2-5
cdr3_nt: TGCGCCAGCAGCTTGGGGCAGGGGCCAAAGCACTTC
cdr3_aa: CASSLGQGPKHF

clone_size: large
d_call: -
v_call: TRBV7-9
j_call: TRBJ1-4
cdr3_nt: TGTGCCAGCAGCTTATTGTGGCAAACTAATGAAAAACTGTTTTTT
cdr3_aa: CASSLLWQTNEKLFF

clone_size: -
d_call: TRBD2
v_call: TRBV9
j_call: TRBJ2-5
cdr3_nt: TGTGCCAGCAGCGCCAGAGGTAGCGGGAGCCAGACCCAGTACTTC
cdr3_aa: CASSARGSGSQTQYF

clone_size: -
d_call: TRBD2
v_call: TRBV5-1
j_call: TRBJ2-7
cdr3_nt: TGCGCCAGCAGCCCCTTCACGGGGTTTGGGACTAGCGGGAAACCCTACGAGCAGTACTTC
cdr3_aa: CASSPFTGFGTSGKPYEQYF

clone_size: -
d_call: -
v_call: TRBV28
j_call: TRBJ1-2
cdr3_nt: TGTGCCAGCAGTCGCCAGAGGACTAACTATGGCTACACCTTC
cdr3_aa: CASSRQRTNYGYTF

clone_size: -
d_call: TRBD2
v_call: TRBV2
j_call: TRBJ2-1
cdr3_nt: TGTGCCAGCGATATAGCGGGGAGATCTGAGCAGTTCTTC
cdr3_aa: CASDIAGRSEQFF

clone_size: -
d_call: TRBD1
v_call: TRBV5-1
j_call: TRBJ1-4
cdr3_nt: TGCGCCAGCAGCTCAACAGGGGGCGCGGGTGAAAAACTGTTTTTT
cdr3_aa: CASSSTGGAGEKLFF

clone_size: -
d_call: TRBD2
v_call: TRBV2
j_call: TRBJ2-3
cdr3_nt: TGTGCCAGCAAGTTGGCTAGCGGGACGCAAGATACGCAGTATTTT
cdr3_aa: CASKLASGTQDTQYF

clone_size: -
d_call: TRBD2
v_call: TRBV7-9
j_call: TRBJ2-5
cdr3_nt: TGTGCCAGCAGCTCGATCTTAGCGGGAGCAGAGACCCAGTACTTC
cdr3_aa: CASSSILAGAETQYF

clone_size: -
d_call: TRBD2
v_call: TRBV5-6
j_call: TRBJ2-5
cdr3_nt: TGTGCCAGCAGGCGACTAGCGGGGGGCCAAGAGACCCAGTACTTC
cdr3_aa: CASRRLAGGQETQYF

clone_size: -
d_call: -
v_call: TRBV11-2
j_call: TRBJ1-3
cdr3_nt: TGTGCCAGCAGCTCGCAGTCTCAGGGGAACACCATATATTTT
cdr3_aa: CASSSQSQGNTIYF

clone_size: -
d_call: -
v_call: TRBV5-1
j_call: TRBJ2-1
cdr3_nt: TGCGCCAGCAGCTTGGTGGGGGGATTGAACAATGAGCAGTTCTTC
cdr3_aa: CASSLVGGLNNEQFF

clone_size: -
d_call: -
v_call: TRBV28
j_call: TRBJ2-7
cdr3_nt: TGTGCCAGCAGTTCCCCGGGATCCGACCCCTACGAGCAGTACTTC
cdr3_aa: CASSSPGSDPYEQYF

clone_size: -
d_call: TRBD1
v_call: TRBV6-5
j_call: TRBJ2-2
cdr3_nt: TGTGCCAGCAGTTACTCTGGGACAGGGACGATCGGGGAGCTGTTTTTT
cdr3_aa: CASSYSGTGTIGELFF

clone_size: few
d_call: TRBD1
v_call: TRBV30
j_call: TRBJ1-6
cdr3_nt: TGTGCCTGGAAGGACAGGGACACCTATAATTCACCCCTCCACTTT
cdr3_aa: CAWKDRDTYNSPLHF

clone_size: -
d_call: -
v_call: TRBV5-1
j_call: TRBJ1-1
cdr3_nt: TGCGCCAGCAGCTTGAGGCAGGAGAACACTGAAGCTTTCTTT
cdr3_aa: CASSLRQENTEAFF

clone_size: -
d_call: -
v_call: TRBV2
j_call: TRBJ1-1
cdr3_nt: TGTGCCGCCACCAGGGGATGGAACACTGAAGCTTTCTTT
cdr3_aa: CAATRGWNTEAFF

clone_size: -
d_call: -
v_call: TRBV5-5
j_call: TRBJ1-5
cdr3_nt: TGTGCCAGCAGCTTGGATCATGCAGGGCCCCATCAGCCCCAGCATTTT
cdr3_aa: CASSLDHAGPHQPQHF

clone_size: -
d_call: TRBD1
v_call: TRBV27
j_call: TRBJ2-1
cdr3_nt: TGTGCCAGCAGTTTAAAGCCCCCCGGGACAGGGAGGGATGAGCAGTTCTTC
cdr3_aa: CASSLKPPGTGRDEQFF

clone_size: -
d_call: -
v_call: TRBV19
j_call: TRBJ2-7
cdr3_nt: TGTGCCAGTAGTATCACGGGTGGCTCCGAGCAGTACTTC
cdr3_aa: CASSITGGSEQYF

clone_size: -
d_call: -
v_call: TRBV4-3
j_call: TRBJ2-5
cdr3_nt: TGCGCCAGCAGCCAAGCCCCCCTGAGCGAGACCCAGTACTTC
cdr3_aa: CASSQAPLSETQYF

clone_size: -
d_call: -
v_call: TRBV27
j_call: TRBJ2-1
cdr3_nt: TGTGCCAGCAGTTTTATAGATCCTTACTCCTACAATGAGCAGTTCTTC
cdr3_aa: CASSFIDPYSYNEQFF